The 24 T cell receptor beta chains below come from one sample, sequenced in a study of T cell responses to AZD1222 COVID-19 vaccine. The method was immunoSEQ multiplex PCR; TCRdb's version includes in-frame clones alone and lacks a portion of them. Found here are roughly 100,000 clones, around 90% of them singletons; the top ten hold 2% to 3%. The source was peripheral blood, collected 28 days after the second AZD1222 dose. Every receptor here comes from an adult who received the AZD1222 COVID-19 vaccine.

The V and J genes are TRBV6-2 or TRBV6-3 and TRBJ1-4; 10 bases are shared with TRBD1. V lost 2 bases to trimming and J lost 7 bases; unmatched junction nucleotides: 13. There are 18 residues in the CDR3. Per germline, CDR1 MNHEY and CDR2 SVGEGT. DNA for the CDR3: TGTGCCAGCAGTTACAACCGTGAAGACAGGGGGCTCCTTGAAAAACTGTTTTTT. Translating it yields CASSYNREDRGLLEKLFF.

V is TRBV5-1 and J is TRBJ2-3; 12 bases are shared with TRBD2. J was trimmed by 0 bases and V by 3 bases; bases with no gene match: 8. The V gene's germline CDR1 is SGHRS and CDR2 YFSETQ. The CDR3 runs 18 residues. The CDR3 loop reads CASSYWTSGERSTDTQYF. The CDR3 DNA is TGCGCCAGCAGCTACTGGACTAGCGGGGAAAGAAGCACAGATACGCAGTATTTT.

The V and J genes are TRBV27 and TRBJ1-2, with 9 bases lining up with TRBD1. J gave up 7 bases and V 6 bases, and 9 bases lay outside the gene matches. CDR1 MNHEY and CDR2 SMNVEV come from the germline V gene (reference sequence). The CDR3 consists of 14 residues. DNA of the CDR3: TGTGCCAGCAGAACTCCGGGACAGGGAGGTGGCTACACCTTC. This codes for CASRTPGQGGGYTF.

The chain links TRBV30 to TRBJ2-2; D perhaps matches TRBD2 (6 bases). Germline V lookup: CDR1 GTSNPN, CDR2 SVGIG (reference sequence). The CDR3 is made up of 14 amino acids. The V end was cut by 0 bases, the J end by 5 bases, with 10 bases between. CDR3: CAWSVLAGTGELFF. CDR3 sequence (DNA): TGTGCCTGGAGTGTACTGGCGGGAACCGGGGAGCTGTTTTTT.

The chain recombines TRBV21-1 with TRBJ1-4. TRBV21-1 is recorded as a pseudogene. The CDR3 contains 16 residues. The CDR3 coding sequence is TGTGCCAGCAGCAAAGGTTTGTGGGGGTCGGATGAAAAACTGTTTTTT. Residues: CASSKGLWGSDEKLFF.

The chain employs TRBV6-6 and TRBJ2-2; TRBD2 might be the D (5 bases). Germline V gives CDR1 MNHNY, CDR2 SVGAGI (reference sequence). CDR3 length: 16 amino acids. Trimming left V 7 bases short and J 5 bases short, with 20 bases between. CDR3 sequence reads: CASTASRAESTGELFF. CDR3 nucleotides: TGTGCCAGCACTGCCTCGCGGGCGGAATCTACCGGGGAGCTGTTTTTT.

V gene TRBV3-1 (or the pseudogene TRBV3-2) combines with J gene TRBJ2-3, with 12 positions matching TRBD2. The length of the CDR3 is 15 residues. The germline CDR1 and CDR2 sequences are LGHDT and YNNKEL (reference sequence). Trimming cost V 2 bases and J 5 bases; bases outside gene matches: 2. CDR3 sequence: CASSQLAGGRDTQYF. The DNA for the CDR3 is TGTGCCAGCAGCCAACTAGCGGGAGGGAGAGATACGCAGTATTTT.

The chain joins TRBV29-1 to TRBJ2-3; D gene ambiguous. Germline loops: CDR1 SQVTM, CDR2 ANQGSEA. This CDR3 contains 14 residues. With 4 bases removed from V and 0 bases from J, the gap between germline ends came to 11 bases. The CDR3 region has the DNA TGCAGCGTTGTCAGTGTTCCTAGCACAGATACGCAGTATTTT. It is translated as CSVVSVPSTDTQYF.

The chain links TRBV9 to TRBJ1-6; tentatively, D is TRBD1 (6 bases). The ends were cut back, 0 bases at V and 4 bases at J, with 8 bases in the middle. CDR3 size: 15 residues. Germline-derived CDR1 and CDR2 are SGDLS and YYNGEE. CDR3 nucleotides: TGTGCCAGCAGCGTAGCGGACAGTTATAATTCACCCCTCCACTTT. Its protein is CASSVADSYNSPLHF.

This chain links TRBV3-1 (or the pseudogene TRBV3-2) with TRBJ2-1, with 10 bases aligning to TRBD2. The ends lost 8 bases at V and 8 bases at J; junction bases unmatched: 12. The CDR3 runs 15 residues. The germline V gene has CDR1 LGHDT and CDR2 YNNKEL (reference sequence). The CDR3 reads CASGLAGVGQDEQFF. For the CDR3, the DNA is TGTGCCAGCGGTCTAGCGGGAGTGGGTCAGGATGAGCAGTTCTTC.

The chain combines TRBV5-1 with TRBJ1-1; TRBD1 matches 7 bases. The trim removed 4 bases at V and 2 bases at J, leaving 8 bases unmatched. CDR3 length: 15 residues. Germline V gene sequence: CDR1 SGHRS, CDR2 YFSETQ. CDR3: CASSMEAGGNTEAFF. CDR3 bases: TGCGCCAGCAGCATGGAAGCAGGGGGAAACACTGAAGCTTTCTTT.

This clone was seen a single time. The J gene is TRBJ2-3, the V gene TRBV24-1; D is perhaps TRBD1 or TRBD2 (5 bases each). Germline-derived CDR1 and CDR2 are KGHDR and SFDVKD. The CDR3 spans 17 residues. Between the trimmed V and J ends, which lost 1 base and 4 bases, there was a span of 17 bases. The CDR3 region is CATSDFTGLGLSDTQYF. Here the CDR3 DNA reads TGTGCCACCAGTGATTTTACGGGGCTGGGCCTATCAGATACGCAGTATTTT.

This clone turned up a few times. The genes are TRBV19 and TRBJ1-5; D is unresolved. This CDR3 is 13 amino acids long. CDR1 and CDR2 from the germline V gene are LNHDA and SQIVND (reference sequence). The ends were cut back, 6 bases at V and 3 bases at J, with 9 bases in the middle. CDR3 DNA sequence: TGTGCCAGTAGGATGAGATCCAATCAGCCCCAGCATTTT. Translating gives CASRMRSNQPQHF.

The chain is built from TRBV5-1 and TRBJ1-4, with D perhaps matching TRBD1 (6 bases). V was pared by 5 bases and J by 4 bases, with 12 bases between. The length of the CDR3 is 14 residues. The germline V gene has CDR1 SGHRS and CDR2 YFSETQ. DNA of the CDR3: TGCGCCAGCAGGAGGGACACTTATAATGAAAAACTGTTTTTT. It yields the protein CASRRDTYNEKLFF.

This rearrangement joins TRBV28 to TRBJ1-2; 11 bases map to TRBD1. The germline V gene has CDR1 MDHEN and CDR2 SYDVKM. J lost 8 bases, V lost 4 bases, and 9 bases had no gene match. The CDR3 contains 15 residues. CDR3 sequence reads: CASSSDGTGGRGYTF. The CDR3 bases are TGTGCCAGCAGTTCCGACGGGACAGGGGGTAGGGGCTACACCTTC.

V is TRBV28 and J is TRBJ1-5; 7 bases align to TRBD1. Germline CDR1 MDHEN, CDR2 SYDVKM. The CDR3 length is 16 residues. The V and J ends lost 3 bases and 0 bases, in that order; junction bases with no gene match: 5. The CDR3 loop is CASSLPGTDSNQPQHF. CDR3 nucleotides: TGTGCCAGCAGTTTGCCCGGGACAGATAGCAATCAGCCCCAGCATTTT.

V usage is TRBV5-1 and J usage is TRBJ1-4; 10 positions agree with TRBD1. V gave up 0 bases and J gave up 0 bases; unmatched junction bases: 5. Per the germline V gene, CDR1 is SGHRS and CDR2 is YFSETQ. This CDR3 is 18 amino acids long. CDR3 protein: CASSLGQGASATNEKLFF. CDR3 nucleotide sequence: TGCGCCAGCAGCTTGGGACAGGGGGCGTCCGCAACTAATGAAAAACTGTTTTTT.

V is TRBV5-6 and J is TRBJ2-2, with D uncertain. Germline V CDR1 and CDR2: SGHDT, YYEEEE. The CDR3 length is 16 residues. V lost 0 bases to trimming and J lost 0 bases, with 9 bases between them. This chain's CDR3 is CASSLVRGTNTGELFF. The CDR3 coding sequence is TGTGCCAGCAGCTTGGTTCGCGGTACGAACACCGGGGAGCTGTTTTTT.

This clone was detected only a few times. V is TRBV5-4 and J is TRBJ2-1; 14 nucleotides agree with TRBD2. This CDR3 spans 18 amino acids. Germline loops: CDR1 SGHNT, CDR2 YYREEE (reference sequence). V shed 4 bases, J shed 1 base, and the junction held 7 bases outside the gene matches. Here the CDR3 reads CASSMGLAGEWSYNEQFF. In DNA, the CDR3 is TGTGCCAGCAGCATGGGACTAGCGGGAGAGTGGTCCTACAATGAGCAGTTCTTC.

On this clone: A read error may produce the germline difference seen at one junction end. The chain joins TRBV7-8 to TRBJ1-5; 7 positions match TRBD1. The CDR3 totals 16 residues. Germline V gene data show CDR1 as SGHVS and CDR2 as FQNEAQ. DNA of the CDR3: TGTGCCAGCAGTTTAGGGACAGATTATAGCAATCAGCCCCAGCATTTT. Translation gives CASSLGTDYSNQPQHF.

The chain carries TRBV5-4 and TRBJ2-5, with D possibly TRBD2 on 6 matching bases. The CDR3 totals 14 residues. CDR1 and CDR2 from the germline V gene are SGHNT and YYREEE (reference sequence). V gave up 3 bases and J gave up 2 bases, with 11 bases separating them. In DNA form, the CDR3 reads TGTGCCAGCAGCTGGGGGAGCGGGCAAGAGACCCAGTACTTC. This gives the protein CASSWGSGQETQYF.

Written as DNA, the CDR3 is TGCGCCAGCAGCTACGCGGCGGGGACCGTGAACACTGAAGCTTTCTTT. It codes for CASSYAAGTVNTEAFF. The J gene is TRBJ1-1, the V gene TRBV5-1, with D perhaps matching TRBD1 (5 bases). The V end was cut by 3 bases, the J end by 0 bases, with 15 bases between. Germline CDR1 reads SGHRS; CDR2 reads YFSETQ. The CDR3 runs 16 residues.

V is TRBV6-5 and J is TRBJ1-2; possibly TRBD1 for D (5 bases). Germline values: CDR1 MNHEY, CDR2 SVGAGI. The CDR3 has 14 residues. Trimming removed 4 bases at V and 7 bases at J, with 16 bases between. The CDR3 reads CASSLRVGVSGYTF. DNA for the CDR3: TGTGCCAGCAGTTTGCGGGTGGGGGTGAGTGGCTACACCTTC.

The chain is built from TRBV19 and TRBJ1-5, with D possibly TRBD1 on 5 matching bases. The CDR3 spans 13 residues. The V and J ends lost 6 bases and 3 bases respectively, with 9 bases between them. CDR1 LNHDA and CDR2 SQIVND come from the germline V gene (reference sequence). CDR3 bases: TGTGCCAGTAGCCAGGGAGCCAATCAGCCCCAGCATTTT. This encodes CASSQGANQPQHF. The full variable domain, with the rest looked up from reference TRBV19 and TRBJ1-5, is DGGITQSPKYLFRKEGQNVTLSCEQNLNHDAMYWYRQDPGQGLRLIYYSQIVNDFQKGDIAEGYSVSREKKESFPLTVTSAQKNPTAFYLCASSQGANQPQHFGDGTRLSIL.